The text below deals with one T cell receptor (beta chain). Its antigen is currently unknown. This sample was included in a study of PD-L1 blockade in urothelial cancer. Study overall: The number of prior chemotherapy regimens per patient was 0 to 3. Blood samples had a median of 141,255 T cells. Analyses used blood from 3 weeks (second dose) and 6 weeks after treatment start. Study observations and caveats: Pretreatment peripheral blood TCR clonality that fell below the median predicted better survival among the patients studied.

This CDR3 is built from 14 residues. Germline CDR1 and CDR2: SEHNR and FQNEAQ (reference sequence). V shed 5 bases and J 3 bases; nucleotides not matched to a gene: 5. The protocol was immunoSEQ multiplex PCR, while the TCRdb copy is restricted to in-frame clones and leaves out a portion. The sample lists around 33,000 clones, approximately 80% occurring once. The time point denotes: pretreatment peripheral blood. This specimen was PBMCs, taken around atezolizumab (anti-PD-L1) treatment. This chain joins TRBV7-9 and TRBJ2-3; TRBD2 matches at 7 bases. This receptor was taken from a man in his 60s with urothelial cancer. The DNA for the CDR3 is TGTGCCAGCAGCGACCTAGCGGAAACAGATACGCAGTATTTT. This encodes CASSDLAETDTQYF. Variable domain in full (rest from reference TRBV7-9 and TRBJ2-3): DTGVSQNPRHKITKRGQNVTFRCDPISEHNRLYWYRQTLGQGPEFLTYFQNEAQLEKSRLLSDRFSAERPKGSFSTLEIQRTEQGDSAMYLCASSDLAETDTQYFGPGTRLTVL.